This T cell receptor beta chain was identified during a study of T cells in Graves' hyperthyroidism and ophthalmopathy. Per the germline V gene, CDR1 is SGHVS and CDR2 is FNYEAQ. Trimming took off 2 bases at V and 8 bases at J, with 10 bases between the two ends. The CDR3 contains 13 residues. Amplification of TCR beta CDR3 regions was performed using RNA transcripts as template. Initially, a first-round RT-PCR of the TCR CDR3 employed the HTBI primer set. TCRdb redid the calling of the multiplex PCR reads with MiXCR, one entry per CDR3 protein. The table has 300,000 or so distinct CDR3 sequences, about a sixth seen once.

The chain uses TRBV7-6 and TRBJ2-1; tentative D call: TRBD2 (6 bases). The sequenced sample was blood. The TCR originated in a woman between 55 and 75 years old with Graves' ophthalmopathy. CDR3 coding DNA: TGTGCCAGCAGCTTACCCGGGAGCCATGAGCAGTTCTTC. This encodes CASSLPGSHEQFF. Variable domain in full (rest from reference TRBV7-6 and TRBJ2-1): GAGVSQSPRYKVTKRGQDVALRCDPISGHVSLYWYRQALGQGPEFLTYFNYEAQQDKSGLPNDRFSAERPEGSISTLTIQRTEQRDSAMYRCASSLPGSHEQFFGPGTRLTVL.